This T cell receptor beta chain appears in the sequencing data of a study of identical twins. Study-wide results and caveats: A lower insertion count was a feature of abundant cord blood beta clonotypes, with no such feature in memory repertoires. Rather than following the same donors, the conclusions depended on cross-sectional statistical analysis.

Germline V gene data show CDR1 as SGHRS and CDR2 as YFSETQ. The CDR3 contains 15 residues. After removal of 4 bases from V and 5 bases from J, the junction contained 5 bases not matched to a gene. Template switching, a step in the protocol, added a universal primer site, and cDNA carried unique molecular identifiers. TCRdb analysed the 5' RACE reads with MiXCR anew, one entry per CDR3 protein. The sample gives about 690,000 distinct CDR3 sequences, 5.5% to 7.5% of which show up once; under 2% is in the top ten. This clonotype showed up just a few times. Antigen specificity is unknown. Sequenced material: naive T cells sorted from blood. The chain links TRBV5-1 to TRBJ2-5; 13 nucleotides line up with TRBD2. The TCR comes from a man younger than 35 in good health. The DNA of the CDR3 is TGCGCCAGCAGCACGGGACTAGCGGGAATTGAGACCCAGTACTTC. Translation gives CASSTGLAGIETQYF.